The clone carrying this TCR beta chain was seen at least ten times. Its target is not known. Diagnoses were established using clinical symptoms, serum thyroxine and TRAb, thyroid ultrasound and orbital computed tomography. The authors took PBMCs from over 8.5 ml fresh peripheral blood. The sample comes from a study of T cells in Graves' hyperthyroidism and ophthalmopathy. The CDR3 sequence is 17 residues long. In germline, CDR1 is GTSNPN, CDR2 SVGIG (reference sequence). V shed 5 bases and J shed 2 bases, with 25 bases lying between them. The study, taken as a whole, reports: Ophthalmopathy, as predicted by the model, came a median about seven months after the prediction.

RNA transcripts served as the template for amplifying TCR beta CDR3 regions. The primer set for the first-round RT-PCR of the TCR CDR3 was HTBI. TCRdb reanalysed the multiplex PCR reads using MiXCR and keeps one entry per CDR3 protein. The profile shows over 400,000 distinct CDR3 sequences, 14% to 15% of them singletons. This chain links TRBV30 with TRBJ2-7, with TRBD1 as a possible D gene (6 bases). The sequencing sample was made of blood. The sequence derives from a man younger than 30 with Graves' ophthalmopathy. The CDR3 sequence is CAWSDPITNRGTYEQYF. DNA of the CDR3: TGTGCCTGGTCAGACCCCATCACAAATAGGGGGACCTACGAGCAGTACTTC.